The sample holds many counts of the clone carrying this TCR beta chain. Its antigen remains unknown. The data originate from a study of T cells in Graves' hyperthyroidism and ophthalmopathy. Study-wide points: Most thyroid clonotypes with frequency above 0.001 were detected in blood.

V was pared by 5 bases and J by 6 bases, with 6 bases of the junction left unmatched. In germline, CDR1 is SGHAT, CDR2 FQDESV (reference sequence). CDR3 length equals 15 residues. TCR beta CDR3 region amplification was performed from RNA transcripts. Carried out on the TCR CDR3, a first-round RT-PCR used the HTBI primer set. TCRdb passed the multiplex PCR reads through MiXCR, listing each CDR3 protein once. The sample holds 500,000 to 600,000 distinct CDR3 sequences; about 20% are singletons and the top ten take 47%. Exclusion followed for patients with uncontrolled infection, other autoimmune disease, pregnancy or lactation. The authors took PBMCs from 10 ml fresh peripheral blood.

The rearrangement joins TRBV11-1 to TRBJ2-1, with 11 bases fitting TRBD2. The specimen was blood. The receptor was isolated from a man between 35 and 55 years old with Graves' ophthalmopathy. The CDR3 sequence is CASSLSGRAGNEQFF. For the CDR3, the DNA is TGTGCCAGCAGCCTTAGCGGGAGGGCCGGCAATGAGCAGTTCTTC. The variable domain in full, with the rest retrieved from reference TRBV11-1 and TRBJ2-1, is EAEVAQSPRYKITEKSQAVAFWCDPISGHATLYWYRQILGQGPELLVQFQDESVVDDSQLPKDRFSAERLKGVDSTLKIQPAELGDSAMYLCASSLSGRAGNEQFFGPGTRLTVL.